This paragraph covers one TCR beta chain sequence. PCR primers comprised 60 Vbeta and 13 Jbeta primers. Sequencing used immunoSEQ multiplex PCR; TCRdb keeps in-frame clones, though not all of them. This table holds some 270,000 clones, about 93% found once. This entry belongs to a study of cytomegalovirus exposure and HLA in healthy donors. The source is a girl between 2 and 10 years old in good health and CMV-seronegative. Material for sequencing was PBMCs.

This CDR3 reads CASSFRGQNTEAFF. The CDR3 DNA follows: TGTGCCAGCAGCTTCAGGGGACAGAACACTGAAGCTTTCTTT. The chain has TRBV5-4 and TRBJ1-1; perhaps TRBD1 as D (6 bases). With 2 bases removed from V and 1 base from J, the gap between germline ends came to 9 bases. This CDR3 comprises 14 residues. In germline, CDR1 is SGHNT, CDR2 YYREEE (reference sequence).